The sample holds one count of the clone carrying this TCR beta chain. The record originates from a study of T cell changes during pregnancy in multiple sclerosis. Profiled with immunoSEQ multiplex PCR; TCRdb holds only in-frame clones, not every one. The sample lists around 80,000 clones, about 94% occurring once. This CDR3 spans 15 amino acids. CDR1 and CDR2 from the germline V gene are MDHEN and SYDVKM. The V end lost 5 bases, the J end lost 8 bases, and 18 bases lay between the germline ends. The V call is TRBV28, the J call TRBJ2-2; D may be TRBD2 (6 bases). This receptor was taken from a female donor in good health, enrolled as a control in a pregnancy study. The sample here was peripheral blood, taken in the second trimester of pregnancy. This CDR3 is CASSTLTGGLGELFF. The CDR3 coding sequence is TGTGCCAGCAGTACCCTCACCGGAGGGTTAGGGGAGCTGTTTTTT. Full variable domain (remainder filled in from reference TRBV28 and TRBJ2-2): DVKVTQSSRYLVKRTGEKVFLECVQDMDHENMFWYRQDPGLGLRLIYFSYDVKMKEKGDIPEGYSVSREKKERFSLILESASTNQTSMYLCASSTLTGGLGELFFGEGSRLTVL.